The 18 T cell receptor beta chains reported below all come from one sample, sequenced in a study of blood T cell repertoires in COVID-19. Sequenced by immunoSEQ multiplex PCR; TCRdb stores in-frame clones only, minus some. The table records about 150,000 clones, approximately 91% of them present only once. Specimen: peripheral blood. These receptors originate from a man in his late teens or twenties with COVID-19, enrolled during active disease.

This clone was seen only once. The rearrangement joins TRBV6-4 to TRBJ2-1; 11 bases align to TRBD1. Germline lookup yields CDR1 MRHNA and CDR2 SNTAGT. This CDR3 is built from 15 residues. V dropped 3 bases and J dropped 4; count of bases not matched to a gene: 2. CDR3 in DNA: TGTGCCAGCAGTGAGGACAGGGGGCAGTACAATGAGCAGTTCTTC. It translates to CASSEDRGQYNEQFF.

DNA for the CDR3: TGTGCCTGGACAAACAGGGGGGACACCGGGGAGCTGTTTTTT. This codes for CAWTNRGDTGELFF. V is TRBV30 and J is TRBJ2-2; 8 bases map to TRBD1. After removal of 4 bases from V and 3 bases from J, the junction contained 4 bases not matched to a gene. In germline, CDR1 is GTSNPN, CDR2 SVGIG (reference sequence). The CDR3 runs to 14 residues.

The sample holds one count of this clone. The rearrangement joins TRBV19 to TRBJ2-1, with D possibly TRBD2 on 6 matching bases. V dropped 5 bases and J dropped 5 bases, with 16 bases sitting between them. Germline assignment: CDR1 LNHDA and CDR2 SQIVND (reference sequence). This CDR3 has 15 amino acids. In DNA, the CDR3 is TGTGCCAGTAGTTCAGCGGGTGGGGTCCACAATGAGCAGTTCTTC. This encodes CASSSAGGVHNEQFF.

V gene TRBV24-1 combines with J gene TRBJ2-1; 9 positions agree with TRBD1. The V gene end was trimmed by 3 bases and the J gene end by 5 bases; junction bases not matched to a gene: 7. CDR3 length: 16 amino acids. Germline V gives CDR1 KGHDR, CDR2 SFDVKD. In DNA form, the CDR3 reads TGTGCCACCAGTGATCTGGGACAGGGTTTAAACAATGAGCAGTTCTTC. Its protein is CATSDLGQGLNNEQFF.

This clone was seen a handful of times. The chain carries TRBV4-1 and TRBJ2-1; 13 bases match TRBD2. Germline values: CDR1 MGHRA, CDR2 YSYEKL. Trimming at V came to 4 bases and at J to 4 bases, leaving 7 bases not matched to a gene. There are 17 residues in the CDR3. The CDR3 region is CASSRLGLAGSYNEQFF. CDR3 DNA: TGCGCCAGCAGCCGACTGGGACTAGCGGGATCTTACAATGAGCAGTTCTTC.

This chain links TRBV7-2 with TRBJ2-6; 10 nucleotides align to TRBD2. The junction had 5 bases not matched to a gene; V was cut back by 5 bases and J by 1 base. Germline CDR1 reads SGHTA; CDR2 reads FQGNSA. This CDR3 has 17 amino acids. CDR3 sequence (DNA): TGTGCCAGCAGCCCGGGACTAGCGTGGTCTGGGGCCAACGTCCTGACTTTC. Encoded protein: CASSPGLAWSGANVLTF. Looking up the rest from reference TRBV7-2 and TRBJ2-6 gives the full variable domain: GAGVSQSPSNKVTEKGKDVELRCDPISGHTALYWYRQSLGQGLEFLIYFQGNSAPDKSGLPSDRFSAERTGGSVSTLTIQRTQQEDSAVYLCASSPGLAWSGANVLTFGAGSRLTVL.

The chain recombines TRBV28 with TRBJ1-3; maybe TRBD1 (5 bases). V was pared by 3 bases and J by 0 bases, with 9 bases between. The CDR3 covers 15 residues. From germline, CDR1 is MDHEN and CDR2 SYDVKM. The CDR3 loop is CASSFSRVSGNTIYF. CDR3 in DNA: TGTGCCAGCAGTTTCAGCAGGGTCTCTGGAAACACCATATATTTT.

The gene calls are TRBV3-1 (or the pseudogene TRBV3-2) and TRBJ2-3, with 7 nucleotides matching TRBD2. CDR1 and CDR2 from the germline V gene are LGHDT and YNNKEL (reference sequence). The CDR3 has 16 amino acids. V lost 0 bases to trimming and J lost 2 bases; unmatched junction nucleotides: 5. CDR3 amino acids: CASSQDPAGYTDTQYF. In DNA, the CDR3 is TGTGCCAGCAGCCAAGATCCAGCGGGATACACAGATACGCAGTATTTT.

J is TRBJ2-1 and V is TRBV29-1; perhaps TRBD1 as D (5 bases). Trimming took off 7 bases at V and 5 bases at J, with 9 bases between the two ends. Germline V CDR1 and CDR2: SQVTM, ANQGSEA. CDR3 length: 11 amino acids. In DNA form, the CDR3 reads TGCAGCGCCGGACACAACAATGAGCAGTTCTTC. Translated: CSAGHNNEQFF.

This sequence joins TRBV14 and TRBJ2-7; D is uncertain. This CDR3 is 15 amino acids long. Germline CDR1 is SGHDN and CDR2 is FVKESK. V lost 3 bases and J 0 bases, leaving 12 bases between the germline ends. DNA of the CDR3: TGTGCCAGCAGCCAGGCCCCGTATCGCTCCTACGAGCAGTACTTC. Its translation is CASSQAPYRSYEQYF. The whole variable domain, remainder taken from reference TRBV14 and TRBJ2-7, is EAGVTQFPSHSVIEKGQTVTLRCDPISGHDNLYWYRRVMGKEIKFLLHFVKESKQDESGMPNNRFLAERTGGTYSTLKVQPAELEDSGVYFCASSQAPYRSYEQYFGPGTRLTVT.

This chain links TRBV2 with TRBJ2-5, with D uncertain. The CDR3 loop spans 12 amino acids. Trimming left V 6 bases short and J 4 bases short, with 9 bases between. Germline V gene data show CDR1 as SNHLY and CDR2 as FYNNEI. The CDR3 here is CASSPPGETQYF. For the CDR3, the DNA is TGTGCCAGCAGCCCACCAGGAGAGACCCAGTACTTC.

This chain joins TRBV6-5 and TRBJ1-5; tentatively, D is TRBD1 (5 bases). This CDR3 comprises 14 residues. Germline V CDR1 and CDR2: MNHEY, SVGAGI. Trimming removed 5 bases at V and 2 bases at J, with 10 bases between. The chain's CDR3 is CASSQGNGNQPQHF. The CDR3 bases are TGTGCCAGCAGTCAGGGAAACGGCAATCAGCCCCAGCATTTT.

This clone was counted a single time. This sequence joins TRBV10-2 and TRBJ2-2, with a weak D call TRBD2 (5 bases). The CDR3 loop spans 14 amino acids. V was clipped by 5 bases and J by 2 bases, with 9 bases between them. Germline values: CDR1 WSHSY, CDR2 SAAADI. CDR3 in DNA: TGCGCCAGCAGTAGGACTCCAAACACCGGGGAGCTGTTTTTT. Protein product: CASSRTPNTGELFF.

V gene TRBV13 combines with J gene TRBJ2-1; D gene ambiguous. V dropped 3 bases and J dropped 4 bases, with 10 bases sitting between them. The CDR3 runs to 14 residues. The germline CDR1 and CDR2 sequences are PRHDT and FYEKMQ (reference sequence). Here the CDR3 DNA reads TGTGCCAGCAGCTTCCCTACCGGGTACAATGAGCAGTTCTTC. Residues: CASSFPTGYNEQFF.

This chain links TRBV28 with TRBJ2-1; tentative D call: TRBD2 (6 bases). Trimming left V 6 bases short and J 4 bases short, with 13 bases between. Germline assignment: CDR1 MDHEN and CDR2 SYDVKM. CDR3 length equals 14 residues. CDR3 DNA: TGTGCCAGCAGAACGGGACTGGATTACAATGAGCAGTTCTTC. It encodes CASRTGLDYNEQFF. Variable domain in full (rest from reference TRBV28 and TRBJ2-1): DVKVTQSSRYLVKRTGEKVFLECVQDMDHENMFWYRQDPGLGLRLIYFSYDVKMKEKGDIPEGYSVSREKKERFSLILESASTNQTSMYLCASRTGLDYNEQFFGPGTRLTVL.

The sample holds one count of this clone. This rearrangement joins TRBV27 to TRBJ2-2; 10 positions match TRBD1. This CDR3 has 15 amino acids. The germline CDR1 and CDR2 sequences are MNHEY and SMNVEV (reference sequence). The V segment lost 4 bases and the J segment 5 bases; nucleotides outside the gene matches: 4. CDR3 DNA sequence: TGTGCCAGCAGTTCGGGACAGGGGCGAACCGGGGAGCTGTTTTTT. Translation gives CASSSGQGRTGELFF.

V gene TRBV13 combines with J gene TRBJ2-1; D perhaps matches TRBD1 (6 bases). The CDR3 is 13 residues long. The germline gives CDR1 PRHDT, CDR2 FYEKMQ (reference sequence). The V end lost 2 bases, the J end lost 10 bases, and 12 bases lay between the germline ends. CDR3 bases: TGTGCCAGCAGCTTACCCGGGACACTGGAGCAGTTCTTC. It yields the protein CASSLPGTLEQFF.

This sequence joins TRBV4-3 and TRBJ2-1; 7 nucleotides line up with TRBD2. After removal of 0 bases from V and 8 bases from J, the junction contained 7 bases not matched to a gene. From germline, CDR1 is LGHNA and CDR2 YSLEER. The CDR3 runs 15 residues. The CDR3 sequence: CASSQDFVAGDEQFF. The CDR3 nucleotides read TGCGCCAGCAGCCAAGATTTCGTAGCGGGCGATGAGCAGTTCTTC.